This T cell receptor beta chain was recorded in a study of OX40 agonist ivuxolimab in advanced cancers. Points from the study as a whole: Which antigen the expanded peripheral T cells recognized is unknown. CD8+ T cells (on average) carried more expanded clones than CD4+ T cells.

As for this clone: Its target is not known.

The repertoire was sequenced with immunoSEQ multiplex PCR; TCRdb's copy has only in-frame clones and lacks some. The repertoire holds 45,000 to 50,000 clones, with about 89% as singletons. The TCR sequence derives from an adult with an advanced solid tumor such as melanoma, head and neck, liver or kidney cancer. The sample consisted of CD4+ or CD8+ T cells sorted from blood, taken in a trial of the OX40 agonist ivuxolimab.

CDR3 nucleotide sequence: TGTGCCAGCAGCGTAGCGGGCAGCGCGGAGACCCAGTACTTC. Residues: CASSVAGSAETQYF. The gene calls are TRBV9 and TRBJ2-5; no firm D call. CDR1 SGDLS and CDR2 YYNGEE come from the germline V gene. The CDR3 extends over 14 amino acids. Deletions cut 0 bases from V and 5 bases from J, with 11 bases between.